The rows below give T cell receptor beta chains drawn from one sample of a study of CXCR4 blockade with PD-1 therapy in pancreatic cancer. Only in-frame clones appear in the TCRdb table, and some are missing; sequencing was by immunoSEQ multiplex PCR. The sample lists about 5,900 clones; 35% to 45% were seen once. The specimen sequenced was tumor tissue. Receptors were obtained from a human donor with pancreatic ductal adenocarcinoma. The CDR3 runs from the conserved cysteine through the conserved F or W. A D gene is named only where the DNA matches it firmly. Only part of the rows carry a size: once, few, many, or a class if the clone is expanded.

v_call	clone_size	d_call	j_call	cdr3_nt	cdr3_aa
TRBV18	.	.	TRBJ2-3	TGTGCCAGCTCACCACCGAGCGGACCGCAGGATACGCAGTATTTT	CASSPPSGPQDTQYF
TRBV11-3	.	.	TRBJ2-1	TGTGCCAGCAGCTTAGGATCGTATACTTGGGGCTCCTACAATGAGCAGTTCTTC	CASSLGSYTWGSYNEQFF
TRBV18	.	TRBD2	TRBJ2-3	TGTGCCAGCTCGCGATCGGGACTAGCGGTTATAAGCACAGATACGCAGTATTTT	CASSRSGLAVISTDTQYF
TRBV19	once	.	TRBJ2-7	TGTGCCAGTAGTACGGGCGGATACTCCTACGAGCAGTACTTC	CASSTGGYSYEQYF
TRBV4-1	.	.	TRBJ2-1	TGCGCCAGCAGCTGTGATTGGACCCACAATGAGCAGTTCTTC	CASSCDWTHNEQFF
TRBV19	.	.	TRBJ2-7	TGTGCCAGTAGTAGCGACAACGTCCCTCCTTACGAGCAGTACTTC	CASSSDNVPPYEQYF
TRBV25-1	.	.	TRBJ2-7	TGTGCCAGCAGTGAATCGGCAAGCGGAGGGTACGAGCAGTACTTC	CASSESASGGYEQYF
TRBV19	.	.	TRBJ2-2	TGTGCCAGTGGTTGGGGCACCGGGGAGCTGTTTTTT	CASGWGTGELFF
TRBV12-1	.	.	TRBJ2-5	TGTGCCAGCAACAAAAGCGGGAGTTGGGAGACTCAGTACTTC	CASNKSGSWETQYF
TRBV29-1	.	.	TRBJ1-2	TGCAGCGTTGACAGCCCTAACTATGGCTACACCTTC	CSVDSPNYGYTF
TRBV6-8	.	.	TRBJ1-1	TGTGCCAGCAAGCGGGTAAGGAACACTGAAGCTTTCTTT	CASKRVRNTEAFF
TRBV28	.	TRBD2	TRBJ2-2	TGTGCCAGCAGCTCTCCCGGGACTAGCGCTTTCGGGGAGCTGTTTTTT	CASSSPGTSAFGELFF